The T cell receptor beta chain under discussion was sequenced for a study of response to subunit inactivated influenza vaccine. Points from the study as a whole: The authors offered the suggestion that each seasonal influenza vaccination recruits few new T cells.

The length of the CDR3 is 15 residues. V trimming: 6 bases; J trimming: 0 bases; junction bases outside the gene matches: 8. Germline V CDR1 and CDR2: DFQATT, SNEGSKA (reference sequence). A note on this clonotype: Its antigen remains unidentified.

TCRdb ran MiXCR on the RT-PCR reads and lists one entry per CDR3 protein. The data show 650,000 to 700,000 distinct CDR3 sequences, with around a sixth seen just once and 9.5% to 13% held by the top ten. The input for sequencing was PBMCs from blood, taken approximately 13 days after vaccination. This chain connects TRBV20-1 to TRBJ1-5; 7 bases map to TRBD1. The TCR originated in a man aged 45-65 years who received an inactivated influenza vaccine. The CDR3, as DNA: TGCAGTGCAAGGGACAGAAAGTATAGCAATCAGCCCCAGCATTTT. It codes for CSARDRKYSNQPQHF.